This TCR beta chain was captured in a study of T cells after somatic rescue of genetic block. From germline, CDR1 is MGHRA and CDR2 YSYEKL. The CDR3 contains 16 residues. Trimming left V 2 bases short and J 5 bases short, with 18 bases between. The table came from immunoSEQ multiplex PCR; TCRdb's copy has only in-frame clones and leaves some out. Counted here are roughly 8,000 clones, approximately 79% occurring once; the ten biggest clones make up approximately 24%. The gene calls are TRBV4-1 and TRBJ2-5; D perhaps matches TRBD1 (5 bases). The sequenced sample was peripheral blood mononuclear cells (PBMCs). This receptor was taken from a boy aged 5-17 years. In DNA, the CDR3 is TGCGCCAGCAGCCAACAACCCGGGCCGCCAGGGGAGACCCAGTACTTC. Its translation: CASSQQPGPPGETQYF.